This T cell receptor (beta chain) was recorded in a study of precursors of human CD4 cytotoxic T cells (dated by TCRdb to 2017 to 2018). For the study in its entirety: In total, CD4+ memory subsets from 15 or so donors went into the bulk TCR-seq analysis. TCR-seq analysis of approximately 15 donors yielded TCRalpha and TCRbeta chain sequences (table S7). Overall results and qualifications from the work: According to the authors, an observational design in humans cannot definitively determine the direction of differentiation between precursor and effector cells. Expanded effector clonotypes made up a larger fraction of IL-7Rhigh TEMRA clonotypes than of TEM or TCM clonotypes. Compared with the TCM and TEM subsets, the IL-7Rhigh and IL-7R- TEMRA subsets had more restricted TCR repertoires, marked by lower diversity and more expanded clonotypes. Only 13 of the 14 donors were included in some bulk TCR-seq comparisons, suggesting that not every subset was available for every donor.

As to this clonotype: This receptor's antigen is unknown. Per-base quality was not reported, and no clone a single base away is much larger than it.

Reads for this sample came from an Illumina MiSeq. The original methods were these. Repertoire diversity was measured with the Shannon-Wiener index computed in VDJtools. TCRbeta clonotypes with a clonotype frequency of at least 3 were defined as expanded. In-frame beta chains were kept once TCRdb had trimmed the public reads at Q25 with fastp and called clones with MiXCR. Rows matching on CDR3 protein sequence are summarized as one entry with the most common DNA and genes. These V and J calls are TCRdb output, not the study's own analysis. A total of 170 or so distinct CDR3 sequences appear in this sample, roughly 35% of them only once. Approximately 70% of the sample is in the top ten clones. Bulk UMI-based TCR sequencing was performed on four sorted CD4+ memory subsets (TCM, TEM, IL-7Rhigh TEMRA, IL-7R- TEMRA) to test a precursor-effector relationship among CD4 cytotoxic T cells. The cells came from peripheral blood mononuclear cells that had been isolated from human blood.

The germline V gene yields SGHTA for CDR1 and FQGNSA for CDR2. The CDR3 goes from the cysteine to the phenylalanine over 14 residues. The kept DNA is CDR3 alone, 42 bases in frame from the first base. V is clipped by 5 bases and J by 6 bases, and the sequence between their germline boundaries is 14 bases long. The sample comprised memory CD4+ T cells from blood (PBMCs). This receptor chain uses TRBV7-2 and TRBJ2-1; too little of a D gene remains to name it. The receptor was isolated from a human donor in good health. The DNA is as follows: TGTGCCAGCAGCATAACGAGCTCAGGCAATGAGCAGTTCTTC. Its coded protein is CASSITSSGNEQFF.